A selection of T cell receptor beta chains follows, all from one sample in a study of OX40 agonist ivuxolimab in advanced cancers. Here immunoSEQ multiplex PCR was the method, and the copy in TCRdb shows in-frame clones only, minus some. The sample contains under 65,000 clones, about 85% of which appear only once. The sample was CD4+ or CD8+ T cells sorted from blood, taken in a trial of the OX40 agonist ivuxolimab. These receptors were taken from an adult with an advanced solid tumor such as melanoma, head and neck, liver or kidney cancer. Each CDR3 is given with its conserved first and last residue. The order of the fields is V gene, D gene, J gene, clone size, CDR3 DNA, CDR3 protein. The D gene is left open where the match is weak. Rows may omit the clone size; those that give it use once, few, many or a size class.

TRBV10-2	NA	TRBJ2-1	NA	TGCGCCAGCTTTAGGGGGGATCCCTACAATGAGCAGTTCTTC	CASFRGDPYNEQFF
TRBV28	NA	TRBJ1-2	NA	TGTGCCAGCAGTCGGTGGACGGAGCGTAGCACCTTC	CASSRWTERSTF
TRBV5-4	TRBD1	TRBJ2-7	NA	TGTGCCAGCAGCTCCGGGACAGGGGGCGGGTGGGAGCAGTACTTC	CASSSGTGGGWEQYF
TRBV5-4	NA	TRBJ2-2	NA	TGTGCCAGCAGGGGGGGACCGAACACCGGGGAGCTGTTTTTT	CASRGGPNTGELFF
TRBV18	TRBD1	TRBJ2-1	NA	TGTGCCAGCTCATCGGGACAGAACAATGAGCAGTTCTTC	CASSSGQNNEQFF
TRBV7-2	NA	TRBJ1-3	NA	TGTGCCAGCAGACCAGGACAGAGGGGAAACACCATATATTTT	CASRPGQRGNTIYF
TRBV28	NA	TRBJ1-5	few	TGTGCCAGCAGTGAGGGGGAGCCCCAGCATTTT	CASSEGEPQHF
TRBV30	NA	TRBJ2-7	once	TGTGCCTGGAGTGTCGGGGGAGACGGGTACGAGCAGTACTTC	CAWSVGGDGYEQYF
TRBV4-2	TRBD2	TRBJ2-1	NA	TGTGCCAGCAGCCAAGATAGGGCGGGAGGGCCATCCTACAATGAGCAGTTCTTC	CASSQDRAGGPSYNEQFF
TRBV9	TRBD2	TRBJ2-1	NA	TGTGCCAGCAGCGGGGGGACTAGCGGGAGAGGGAATGAGCAGTTCTTC	CASSGGTSGRGNEQFF
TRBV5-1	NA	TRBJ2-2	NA	TGCGCCAGCAGCTTGGCCGTATCCGGGGAGCTGTTTTTT	CASSLAVSGELFF
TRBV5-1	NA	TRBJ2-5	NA	TGCGCCAGCAGCTTGGGTGAAGAGACCCAGTACTTC	CASSLGEETQYF
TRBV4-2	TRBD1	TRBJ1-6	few	TGTGCCAGCAGCCAAGATACGGGGCCAGGGGGTTCACCCCTCCACTTT	CASSQDTGPGGSPLHF
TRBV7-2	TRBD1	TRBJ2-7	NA	TGTGCCAGCAGCCATTGGGACAGGGCGAACTACGAGCAGTACTTC	CASSHWDRANYEQYF
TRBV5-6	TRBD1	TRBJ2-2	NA	TGTGCCAGCAGCACCTCCTTGAGACAGGGGAACACCGGGGAGCTGTTTTTT	CASSTSLRQGNTGELFF
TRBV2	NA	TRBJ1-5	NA	TGTGCCAGCAGTGACTTGACAGATAGCAATCAGCCCCAGCATTTT	CASSDLTDSNQPQHF
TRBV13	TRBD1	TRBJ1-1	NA	TGTGCCAGCAGCTCAAGGAGGGACAGCTCGATGAACACTGAAGCTTTCTTT	CASSSRRDSSMNTEAFF
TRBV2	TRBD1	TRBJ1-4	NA	TGTGCCAGCCTTATCGGACAGGGAGGAAAACTGTTTTTT	CASLIGQGGKLFF
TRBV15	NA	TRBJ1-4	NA	TGTGCCACCAGCAGAGATCTAAGGGCAACTAATGAAAAACTGTTTTTT	CATSRDLRATNEKLFF
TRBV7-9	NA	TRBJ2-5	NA	TGTGCCAGCATCCGAGGGGAGAATCAGTACTTC	CASIRGENQYF
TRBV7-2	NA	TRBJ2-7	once	TGTGCCAGCAGCCAAGTTCTGGACGAGCAGTACTTC	CASSQVLDEQYF
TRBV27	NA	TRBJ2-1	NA	TGTGCCAGCAGTTTATTGCACAGGTTGAGTGGTGAGCAGTTCTTC	CASSLLHRLSGEQFF
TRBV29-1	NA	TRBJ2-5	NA	TGCAGCGTTGAGGCCAGCGCCCAAGAGACCCAGTACTTC	CSVEASAQETQYF
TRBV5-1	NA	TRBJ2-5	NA	TGCGCCAGCGCTCTGACAGCTCAAGAGACCCAGTACTTC	CASALTAQETQYF
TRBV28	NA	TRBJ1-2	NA	TGTGCCAGCAGTCCCTTTAATGGGGGAACTAACTATGGCTACACCTTC	CASSPFNGGTNYGYTF
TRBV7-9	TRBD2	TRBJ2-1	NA	TGTGCCAGCAGCGTTTCCGGGCTAGCGGGTGAGCAGTTCTTC	CASSVSGLAGEQFF